The T cell receptor beta chain described here comes from a study of blood T cell repertoires in COVID-19. Study overall: From T cells, B-cell-depleted T cells, or PBMCs came the material, which was cDNA or gDNA.

Sequenced by immunoSEQ multiplex PCR; TCRdb stores in-frame clones only, minus some. The sample records approximately 170,000 clones, roughly 84% being singletons. The CDR3 sequence is 16 residues long. V was pared by 6 bases and J by 0 bases, with 5 bases of the junction left unmatched. Germline CDR1 is MDHEN and CDR2 is SYDVKM. The specimen sequenced was peripheral blood. The receptor's source is an elderly woman with active or convalescent COVID-19. J is TRBJ1-4 and V is TRBV28, with 9 positions matching TRBD1. As DNA, the CDR3 is TGTGCCAGCAGAGGGGGGGACAGGGCAACTAATGAAAAACTGTTTTTT. It codes for CASRGGDRATNEKLFF.